At least ten counts were recorded for the clone carrying this T cell receptor (beta chain). What it recognizes is unknown. The authors made TCR cDNA by 5'RACE template switching, adding a universal primer site and UMIs. TCRdb recomputed calls from the 5' RACE reads with MiXCR, one row per CDR3 protein. The sample carries more than 110,000 distinct CDR3 sequences, roughly 6.7% recorded once. The data originate from a study of T cells after yellow fever vaccination. Findings of the study overall: On re-exposure, the response was weaker but peaked faster, at day 5 versus 15.

The origin of this receptor is a man aged 25 to 40 who received the YFV17D yellow fever vaccine. The sample was CD4+ T cells sorted from PBMCs, taken 10 days after the yellow fever booster vaccination.

The CDR3 nucleotides read TGCAGCGTTGTCCTGGGCGGGAGAAACATTCAGTACTTC. Translating it yields CSVVLGGRNIQYF. The genes are TRBV29-1 and TRBJ2-4; 7 nucleotides align to TRBD2. After removal of 4 bases from V and 6 bases from J, the junction contained 6 bases not matched to a gene. Per the germline V gene, CDR1 is SQVTM and CDR2 is ANQGSEA. The CDR3 loop spans 13 amino acids.